The rows below give T cell receptor beta chains drawn from one sample of a study of T cell responses to AZD1222 COVID-19 vaccine. Clones were sequenced by immunoSEQ multiplex PCR, and TCRdb holds only the in-frame ones, with some missing. The data hold about 200,000 clones, with approximately 94% observed a single time. Sequences were derived from peripheral blood, sampled 28 days after the second AZD1222 dose. These receptors were collected from an adult who received the AZD1222 COVID-19 vaccine. The CDR3 runs from the conserved cysteine through the conserved F or W.

TRBV19	CASSIQGDYGYTF
TRBV3-1/TRBV3-2	CASSHRTSGGESPSTDTQYF
TRBV7-2	CASSLDQSPYNEQFF
TRBV18	CASSPAKKTAYEQYF
TRBV7-9	CASSHTHRVATSYEQYF
TRBV11-2	CASSLSGTVNSPLHF
TRBV7-2	CAREKGLGNEQFF
TRBV3-1/TRBV3-2	CASSQASGYQPQHF
TRBV7-9	CASSLEIAHSPLHF
TRBV30	CAWETGMNYGYTF
TRBV6-5	CASTRTGGGEKLFF
TRBV6-5	CASCPGENTEAFF
TRBV30	CAWVVAGTLHTEAFF
TRBV14	CASSLGAGGVTEAFF
TRBV7-9	CASAGEIYNEQFF
TRBV2	CASTFQASPFYEQYF
TRBV7-2	CASSQDSSGNTIYF
TRBV19	CASSMTTSNQETQYF
TRBV30	CASSWTNSEQFF
TRBV7-2	CASNNRVSYEQYF
TRBV4-3	CASSQTAIYGYTF
TRBV5-6	CASSPWIHGNQPQHF
TRBV3-1/TRBV3-2	CASSQGAWYGYTF
TRBV29-1	CSAGQFEAFF
TRBV30	CAWSLTGQGLKKNQPQHF
TRBV6-2/TRBV6-3	CASSYSKMRVPSSPLHF
TRBV7-2	CASSLVGRVNTEAFF
TRBV5-1	CASSSGDRGNEQFF
TRBV27	CASSALGVEKLFF
TRBV3-1/TRBV3-2	CASSYIGEQYF
TRBV14	CASSQRRSSGTQYF
TRBV5-6	CASSSPRGNQPQHF
TRBV5-6	CASRGEGRSNEQYF
TRBV24-1	CATSGGTLYNEQFF
TRBV2	CASEQRGYTDTQYF
TRBV6-1	CASSESGAPGELFF
TRBV7-9	CASSFSDYGYTF
TRBV2	CAGSRDRVSFEKLFF
TRBV6-1	CASSDGGISYNEQFF
TRBV28	CASSFLQGVPFF
TRBV5-6	CASSSDRGKRNSPLHF